This is a list of T cell receptor beta chains from one sample in a study of cytomegalovirus exposure and HLA in healthy donors. TCRdb's table, derived via immunoSEQ multiplex PCR, lists solely in-frame clones and lacks some. The data hold roughly 150,000 clones, with more than 70% observed a single time. The sample was PBMCs. Receptors were obtained from a man aged 18 to 29 in good health and CMV-seronegative. CDR3s include the opening cysteine and the closing phenylalanine or tryptophan. A D gene is named only where the DNA matches it firmly. For some rows the clone size is stated as once, few or many, or as a class when expanded; others skip it.

clone size	J gene	D gene	V gene	CDR3 DNA	CDR3 protein
NA	TRBJ2-3	NA	TRBV28	TGTGCCAGCAGTTTAACAGGTAGCACAGATACGCAGTATTTT	CASSLTGSTDTQYF
NA	TRBJ1-5	NA	TRBV19	TGTGCCAGTACCCACAGCGGGGTTTATCAGCCCCAGCATTTT	CASTHSGVYQPQHF
NA	TRBJ1-2	NA	TRBV20-1	TGCAGTGAATGGAGGGGTAATGGCTACACCTTC	CSEWRGNGYTF
NA	TRBJ1-1	TRBD1	TRBV6-6	TGTGCCAGCAGGACAGGGGGCACTGAAGCTTTCTTT	CASRTGGTEAFF
NA	TRBJ2-1	TRBD2	TRBV7-2	TGTGCCAGCAGCTTGGGTAGCGGGAGTAATGAGCAGTTCTTC	CASSLGSGSNEQFF
once	TRBJ2-1	TRBD2	TRBV6-5	TGTGCCAGCAGCCGGACTAGCGGGTCGTCTGAGCAGTTCTTC	CASSRTSGSSEQFF
few	TRBJ1-5	NA	TRBV7-8	TGTGCCAGCAGCACGACCGGGGACAATCAGCCCCAGCATTTT	CASSTTGDNQPQHF
NA	TRBJ2-7	NA	TRBV7-9	TGTGCCATCTCAGACCTGACACCAGACGAGCAGTACTTC	CAISDLTPDEQYF
NA	TRBJ1-5	NA	TRBV7-9	TGTGCCAGCAGCCACAGGGATAGCAATCAGCCCCAGCATTTT	CASSHRDSNQPQHF
NA	TRBJ1-2	NA	TRBV7-9	TGTGCCAGCAGCCCTGGGGCGGGGGACTATGGCTACACCTTC	CASSPGAGDYGYTF
NA	TRBJ1-5	NA	TRBV2	TGTGCCAGCAGTGCGGTAGATTCAAACCAGCCCCAGCATTTT	CASSAVDSNQPQHF
NA	TRBJ1-5	TRBD1	TRBV7-9	TGTGCCAGCAGCTTAATCACAGGGGTGAGCAATCAGCCCCAGCATTTT	CASSLITGVSNQPQHF
NA	TRBJ2-3	TRBD2	TRBV6-1	TGTGCCAGCAGTGTGCTAGCGGGAGGGAACACAGATACGCAGTATTTT	CASSVLAGGNTDTQYF
NA	TRBJ2-3	NA	TRBV30	TGTGCCTGGAATGGAGGGGACGATACGCAGTATTTT	CAWNGGDDTQYF
NA	TRBJ1-2	TRBD1	TRBV11-2	TGTGCCAGCAGCGAACAGGGGTTTGGCTACACCTTC	CASSEQGFGYTF
NA	TRBJ1-1	NA	TRBV14	TGTGCCAGCAGCCAAGATTTCAACCGAGACACTGAAGCTTTCTTT	CASSQDFNRDTEAFF
NA	TRBJ1-2	NA	TRBV30	TGTGCCTGGGCTTTTGAGGCATATGGCTACACCTTC	CAWAFEAYGYTF
once	TRBJ1-6	TRBD1	TRBV27	TGTGCCAGCAGTTTATGGGACAGGGGAAATTCACCCCTCCACTTT	CASSLWDRGNSPLHF
NA	TRBJ2-1	NA	TRBV27	TGTGCCAGCAGTCCGGGCCGAGGGAACTACAATGAGCAGTTCTTC	CASSPGRGNYNEQFF
once	TRBJ2-2	NA	TRBV10-1	TGCGCCAGCAGTTCAGGCGTTACCGGGGAGCTGTTTTTT	CASSSGVTGELFF
NA	TRBJ2-1	TRBD1	TRBV25-1	TGTGCCAGCAGTCATTATGACAGGGTCGGTGAGCAGTTCTTC	CASSHYDRVGEQFF
NA	TRBJ2-7	TRBD2	TRBV4-2	TGTGCCAGCAGCCAAGTCCTCAGCGGGATTTGGTACGAGCAGTACTTC	CASSQVLSGIWYEQYF
NA	TRBJ1-5	NA	TRBV2	TGTGCCAGCAGTGTAACAGCTTATAGCAATCAGCCCCAGCATTTT	CASSVTAYSNQPQHF
NA	TRBJ1-2	NA	TRBV6-1	TGTGCCAGCAGTGATATCTATGGCTACACCTTC	CASSDIYGYTF
NA	TRBJ1-6	TRBD1	TRBV7-9	TGTGCCAGCAGCTTTCCCGGACAGGCTAATAATTCACCCCTCCACTTT	CASSFPGQANNSPLHF
NA	TRBJ2-7	NA	TRBV6-5	TGTGCCAGCAGTTATTACAGGGAAAACTACGAGCAGTACTTC	CASSYYRENYEQYF
few	TRBJ2-7	TRBD2	TRBV14	TGTGCCAGCAGCCAACTAGCGGCAGCCTACGAGCAGTACTTC	CASSQLAAAYEQYF
few	TRBJ2-7	NA	TRBV28	TGTGCCAGCAGTTTAGGGGGACAACCCTACGAGCAGTACTTC	CASSLGGQPYEQYF
NA	TRBJ2-7	NA	TRBV4-1	TGCGCCAGCAGCCAAGATATGACCGGAGCCTACGAGCAGTACTTC	CASSQDMTGAYEQYF
NA	TRBJ2-2	TRBD1	TRBV4-1	TGCGCCAGCAGCCAAGATCACAGGGGGAGGACCGGGGAGCTGTTTTTT	CASSQDHRGRTGELFF
NA	TRBJ1-6	NA	TRBV5-6	TGTGCCAGCAGCTTGCTTGTCTCACCCCTCCACTTT	CASSLLVSPLHF
NA	TRBJ1-1	NA	TRBV7-2	TGTGCCAGCAGCTTATCGGGCACTGAAGCTTTCTTT	CASSLSGTEAFF
NA	TRBJ1-1	NA	TRBV9	TGTGCCAGCAGCTCTCACCGGGGGGACTCACTTTTCCTGAACACTGAAGCTTTCTTT	CASSSHRGDSLFLNTEAFF
NA	TRBJ2-7	NA	TRBV9	TGTGCCAGCAGCGCCAGAGGCTACGAGCAGTACTTC	CASSARGYEQYF
NA	TRBJ2-1	TRBD2	TRBV19	TGTGCCAGTAGTATAGGGCTAGCGGGGGGTAGTACCTACAATGAGCAGTTCTTC	CASSIGLAGGSTYNEQFF
once	TRBJ2-3	TRBD1	TRBV4-2	TGTGCCAGCAGCCAAGTTGAGGGGGCGGGAGATACGCAGTATTTT	CASSQVEGAGDTQYF
NA	TRBJ1-1	NA	TRBV7-2	TGTGCCAGCAGCCAACCCATCCGAGAGAACACTGAAGCTTTCTTT	CASSQPIRENTEAFF
NA	TRBJ1-2	TRBD1	TRBV4-2	TGTGCCAGCAGCCAAGATCGAGGGGGCATTGGCTACACCTTC	CASSQDRGGIGYTF
once	TRBJ1-2	NA	TRBV28	TGTGCCAGCAGCCGGGCAAGCAGGGTCTATGGCTACACCTTC	CASSRASRVYGYTF
NA	TRBJ1-2	NA	TRBV28	TGTGCCAGCAGTTTAAAGCCAATACCAGGCTACACCTTC	CASSLKPIPGYTF
NA	TRBJ1-1	TRBD1	TRBV28	TGTGCCAGCAGTGAGGGACAGGGCAGCAGTGAAGCTTTCTTT	CASSEGQGSSEAFF
NA	TRBJ1-1	NA	TRBV18	TGTGCCAGCTCAATGAGGGGAGGGTCGGACGGCACTGAAGCTTTCTTT	CASSMRGGSDGTEAFF
NA	TRBJ2-1	TRBD2	TRBV6-1	TGTGCCAGCAGTAGGGAGGGTCCCAATGAGCAGTTCTTC	CASSREGPNEQFF
NA	TRBJ2-2	TRBD1	TRBV15	TGTGCCACCAGCGGAGTCTTACAGGGGTTTGGAGGTACCGGGGAGCTGTTTTTT	CATSGVLQGFGGTGELFF
once	TRBJ1-6	NA	TRBV30	TGTGCCTGGAGTGCAACAAGGGGTTCCAATTCACCCCTCCACTTT	CAWSATRGSNSPLHF
once	TRBJ1-1	NA	TRBV5-5	TGTGCCAGCAGCTTGTTACAGGGTTCGATGGCTTTCTTT	CASSLLQGSMAFF
NA	TRBJ2-5	TRBD1	TRBV25-1	TGTGCCAGCAGTGACCCTATGGGGACAGGGTACAGGGAGACCCAGTACTTC	CASSDPMGTGYRETQYF
NA	TRBJ2-7	TRBD2	TRBV5-4	TGTGCCAGCAGCTCTCCACCGGGGGCGGGAGGGGCGTCCTACGAGCAGTACTTC	CASSSPPGAGGASYEQYF
NA	TRBJ1-1	NA	TRBV7-6	TGTGCCAGCAGCCCGTTAGCCGGCAGGGGAGCTGAAGCTTTCTTT	CASSPLAGRGAEAFF
NA	TRBJ1-4	NA	TRBV6-1	TGTGCCAGCAGTGAAGGCGGCCAGGGCGGAGAAAAACTGTTTTTT	CASSEGGQGGEKLFF
NA	TRBJ2-7	NA	TRBV28	TGTGCCAGCAGTTTAGCTAGATCCGAGCAGTACTTC	CASSLARSEQYF